This T cell receptor beta chain is from a study of early T cells in non-severe SARS-CoV-2 infection. Study-wide background: Chains were unpaired, as sequencing was done on bulk RNA from unsorted whole blood.

cDNA molecules, individually, were tagged with unique molecular identifiers. One entry per CDR3 protein results from TCRdb running MiXCR on the 5' RACE reads. Counted here are about 83,000 distinct CDR3 sequences, about 14% occurring once; the ten biggest clones make up around 3%. As to this clonotype: Its specificity is not known. This may arise from a read error, as a much more abundant clone is one base away.

General study points: Matches to VDJdb favored anti-spike CD8 responses and missed private and CD4 specificities.

CDR1 MNHEY and CDR2 SMNVEV come from the germline V gene (reference sequence). CDR3 length: 17 amino acids. The V segment lost 5 bases and the J segment 2 bases; nucleotides outside the gene matches: 10. The chain has TRBV27 and TRBJ2-4; 9 positions match TRBD1. Input material: whole blood. This TCR was sampled from an adult who was a healthcare worker with PCR-confirmed SARS-CoV-2 infection or an uninfected control (not recorded which). The DNA for the CDR3 is TGTGCCAGCAGTCATGGACCGGGGACAGGGACCAAAAACATTCAGTACTTC. As protein: CASSHGPGTGTKNIQYF.